This passage covers 9 T cell receptor beta chains from one sample sequenced in a study of Ad26.COV2.S vaccination and SARS-CoV-2 variants. As for treatment: approximately 18 received Ad26.COV2.S at low or high dose, single or two shots; a few received placebo; per-sample allocation not given. Repertoires come from day 63 after the first vaccine or placebo injection. Using immunoSEQ multiplex PCR, the repertoire was profiled, and TCRdb retains in-frame clones only, with some absent. The table lists 350,000 to 400,000 clones, 70% to 90% of them singletons. The source material was peripheral blood, sampled in a trial of Ad26.COV2.S vaccine versus placebo. The receptors come from a person between 18 and 65 years old who received the Ad26.COV2.S COVID-19 vaccine or a placebo.

V gene TRBV4-1 combines with J gene TRBJ1-6, with 11 positions matching TRBD1. CDR1 MGHRA and CDR2 YSYEKL come from the germline V gene. The CDR3 has 19 residues. J lost 0 bases, V lost 4 bases, and 8 bases had no gene match. Here the CDR3 DNA reads TGCGCCAGCAGCCGGGACAGGGGGACGCCAAGCTCCTATAATTCACCCCTCCACTTT. Translating gives CASSRDRGTPSSYNSPLHF.

V usage is TRBV3-1 (or the pseudogene TRBV3-2) and J usage is TRBJ2-3, with D perhaps TRBD2 (5 bases). V gave up 1 base and J gave up 3 bases, with 14 bases separating them. The germline gives CDR1 LGHDT, CDR2 YNNKEL (reference sequence). The CDR3 is 16 residues long. CDR3 amino acids: CASSQGWAPGTDTQYF. CDR3 DNA: TGTGCCAGCAGCCAAGGGTGGGCCCCGGGAACAGATACGCAGTATTTT.

The rearrangement uses TRBV15 and TRBJ2-1; 8 bases map to TRBD1. With 1 base clipped from V and 1 base from J, the junction kept 6 bases outside the gene matches. Germline V CDR1 and CDR2: LNHNV, YYDKDF (reference sequence). The CDR3 contains 17 residues. Here the CDR3 reads CATSRVGGQGSYNEQFF. CDR3 DNA: TGTGCCACCAGCAGAGTTGGAGGACAGGGTTCCTACAATGAGCAGTTCTTC.

V gene TRBV6-5 combines with J gene TRBJ2-7; D ambiguous. The CDR3 loop spans 14 amino acids. Trimming removed 2 bases at V and 3 bases at J, with 11 bases between. Germline assignment: CDR1 MNHEY and CDR2 SVGAGI. CDR3: CASSYDGQSYEQYF. The CDR3, as DNA: TGTGCCAGCAGTTACGATGGCCAGAGCTACGAGCAGTACTTC.

CDR3 region: CASSTDQKNSNQPQHF. The CDR3 nucleotides are TGTGCCAGCAGCACTGATCAGAAAAATAGCAATCAGCCCCAGCATTTT. The V gene is TRBV2, the J gene TRBJ1-5; D is ambiguous. This CDR3 has 16 amino acids. Per germline, CDR1 SNHLY and CDR2 FYNNEI. V shed 6 bases and J shed 0 bases, with 15 bases lying between them.

The chain couples TRBV5-6 to TRBJ1-5; a weak D match, TRBD1 (5 bases). The germline V gene encodes CDR1 SGHDT and CDR2 YYEEEE. Trimming removed 1 base at V and 7 bases at J, with 9 bases between. The CDR3 has 13 residues. CDR3 in amino acids: CASSLQGNQPQHF. Here the CDR3 DNA reads TGTGCCAGCAGCTTGCAGGGTAACCAGCCCCAGCATTTT.

V usage is TRBV10-3 and J usage is TRBJ2-7, with a possible D match to TRBD1 (6 bases). V lost 2 bases and J 0 bases, leaving 14 bases between the germline ends. The germline gives CDR1 ENHRY, CDR2 SYGVKD. The length of the CDR3 is 16 residues. The CDR3 spells CAISETRTAISYEQYF. As DNA, the CDR3 is TGTGCCATCAGTGAGACTAGGACAGCCATCTCCTACGAGCAGTACTTC.

This sequence joins TRBV11-2 and TRBJ2-7; D gene uncertain. Germline-derived CDR1 and CDR2 are SGHAT and FQNNGV. The CDR3 contains 12 residues. Trimming shortened V by 8 bases and J by 1 base, and 9 bases separated the two germline ends. In nucleotides, the CDR3 is TGTGCCAGCCTCAGTGGTTCCTACGAGCAGTACTTC. Its translation is CASLSGSYEQYF.

The V call is TRBV7-9, the J call TRBJ2-1; maybe TRBD2 (5 bases). Trimming pared 1 base from V and 8 bases from J, leaving 15 bases between. The CDR3 is made up of 15 amino acids. CDR1 and CDR2 (germline): SEHNR, FQNEAQ (reference sequence). This chain's CDR3 is CASSLGAFSSDEQFF. CDR3 bases: TGTGCCAGCAGCTTAGGGGCTTTTAGTAGCGATGAGCAGTTCTTC.